The rows below give T cell receptor beta chains drawn from one sample of a study of regulatory T cells in long-lasting Graves disease. TCRdb reanalysed the multiplex PCR reads using MiXCR and keeps one entry per CDR3 protein. Among roughly 420,000 distinct CDR3 sequences listed, 14% were seen once. This same sample was also part of a study on T cells in Graves' hyperthyroidism and ophthalmopathy.

Sequencing used peripheral blood mononuclear cells (PBMCs), obtained at new diagnosis, from a patient treated with antithyroid drugs. The origin of the receptors is a woman between 45 and 65 years old with Graves disease. Both conserved end residues are part of each CDR3. A D gene is named only where the DNA matches it firmly. The size of a clone is reported for some rows only, either as once, few or many, or as a class for expanded clones.

.	TRBV3-1	many	TRBJ2-2	CASSQGLRELFF	TGTGCCAGCAGCCAAGGGTTGAGGGAGCTGTTTTTT
.	TRBV6-1	many	TRBJ1-5	CASRRDSNQPQHF	TGTGCCAGCAGACGGGATAGCAATCAGCCCCAGCATTTT
TRBD2	TRBV19	.	TRBJ2-7	CASSTNGLASHVAQYF	TGTGCCAGTAGTACCAACGGACTAGCATCGCACGTTGCGCAGTACTTC
.	TRBV4-1	few	TRBJ2-7	CASSQVQLENYEQYF	TGCGCCAGCAGCCAAGTTCAGCTGGAAAACTACGAGCAGTACTTC
TRBD1	TRBV7-9	many	TRBJ1-1	CASSLRSTGSTEAFF	TGTGCCAGCAGCTTAAGGTCGACAGGGAGCACTGAAGCTTTCTTT
TRBD2	TRBV11-2	many	TRBJ2-1	CASSPPIAGIYNEQFF	TGTGCCAGCAGCCCCCCTATAGCGGGAATCTACAATGAGCAGTTCTTC
.	TRBV30	.	TRBJ2-7	CAWRAGVMYEQYF	TGTGCCTGGAGAGCTGGGGTCATGTACGAGCAGTACTTC
.	TRBV11-2	many	TRBJ1-1	CASLVQGRAFF	TGTGCCAGCTTAGTGCAGGGGAGAGCTTTCTTT
.	TRBV6-1	many	TRBJ2-5	CASSHMRGRETQYF	TGTGCCAGCAGCCATATGCGAGGGCGAGAGACCCAGTACTTC
.	TRBV12-3/TRBV12-4	many	TRBJ1-5	CASSLMDSVYSNQPQHF	TGTGCCAGCAGTTTAATGGATTCGGTATATAGCAATCAGCCCCAGCATTTT
TRBD1	TRBV18	few	TRBJ2-2	CASSSRDRGYSGELFF	TGTGCCAGCTCTAGCCGGGACAGAGGTTATTCCGGGGAGCTGTTTTTT
.	TRBV29-1	many	TRBJ1-2	CSVYRTTNYGYTF	TGCAGCGTTTACAGAACAACTAACTATGGCTACACCTTC
TRBD2	TRBV4-2	.	TRBJ2-7	CASSQDTGLAESYEQYF	TGTGCCAGCAGCCAGGATACAGGACTAGCGGAGTCCTACGAGCAGTACTTC
TRBD2	TRBV5-1	few	TRBJ2-1	CASRTRTSEAYNEQFF	TGCGCCAGCAGGACTCGGACTAGCGAAGCCTACAATGAGCAGTTCTTC
TRBD1	TRBV6-4	few	TRBJ1-1	CASRRGDSSSTEAFF	TGTGCCAGCAGGCGAGGGGACAGCTCATCCACTGAAGCTTTCTTT
.	TRBV2	many	TRBJ2-7	CASTRQLFYEQYF	TGTGCCAGCACCCGACAGTTATTCTACGAGCAGTACTTC
.	TRBV11-2	few	TRBJ1-5	CASSLSGGRNQPQHF	TGTGCCAGCAGCTTGTCCGGGGGTCGCAATCAGCCCCAGCATTTT
.	TRBV6-1	.	TRBJ2-7	CAGSPTEYTYEQYF	TGTGCCGGCAGTCCGACAGAGTACACCTACGAGCAGTACTTC
TRBD2	TRBV11-2	few	TRBJ2-7	CASSQHSGRSYEQYF	TGTGCCAGCAGCCAACATAGCGGGAGGTCTTACGAGCAGTACTTC
.	TRBV28	many	TRBJ1-1	CASSLRETFF	TGTGCCAGCAGTTTACGCGAGACTTTCTTT
.	TRBV7-9	.	TRBJ2-3	CASSSRVYSTDTQYF	TGTGCCAGCAGCTCCCGAGTTTATAGCACAGATACGCAGTATTTT
.	TRBV6-1	.	TRBJ1-1	CASSDPGMGNTEAFF	TGTGCCAGCAGTGACCCGGGAATGGGTAACACTGAAGCTTTCTTT
TRBD1	TRBV12-3/TRBV12-4	many	TRBJ2-7	CASRFTGGRQYF	TGTGCCAGCAGGTTCACAGGGGGTCGGCAGTACTTC
.	TRBV7-9	.	TRBJ1-4	CASSSPVGATNEKLFF	TGTGCCAGCAGCTCCCCCGTGGGGGCGACTAATGAAAAACTGTTTTTT
.	TRBV7-2	.	TRBJ1-3	CASSSTGVRNTIYF	TGTGCCAGCAGCTCGACAGGTGTAAGAAACACCATATATTTT
.	TRBV24-1	many	TRBJ2-7	CATSDLTTYEQYF	TGTGCCACCAGTGATCTAACGACCTACGAGCAGTACTTC
.	TRBV7-2	.	TRBJ2-1	CASSPWGSISYNEQFF	TGTGCCAGCAGCCCCTGGGGGAGCATCTCCTACAATGAGCAGTTCTTC
TRBD1	TRBV5-4	many	TRBJ1-2	CASSWRQGSNYGYTF	TGTGCCAGCAGCTGGAGACAGGGAAGTAACTATGGCTACACCTTC
TRBD2	TRBV28	many	TRBJ2-5	CASGTSGAGRKTQYF	TGTGCCAGCGGGACTAGCGGAGCTGGCAGGAAGACCCAGTACTTC
TRBD1	TRBV11-2	many	TRBJ2-7	CASLTGGTSYEQYF	TGTGCCAGCCTCACAGGGGGGACTTCTTACGAGCAGTACTTC
TRBD2	TRBV7-9	many	TRBJ2-7	CASGLAGGLSSYEQYF	TGTGCCAGCGGACTAGCGGGAGGACTTTCCTCCTACGAGCAGTACTTC
.	TRBV10-3	many	TRBJ1-2	CAIGRYSSNYGYTF	TGTGCCATCGGCCGCTACAGTTCTAACTATGGCTACACCTTC
.	TRBV3-1	.	TRBJ1-6	CASSHAGHNNSPLHF	TGTGCCAGCAGCCACGCGGGACACAATAATTCACCCCTCCACTTT
.	TRBV29-1	many	TRBJ2-1	CSVEWSYNEQFF	TGCAGCGTTGAGTGGTCCTACAATGAGCAGTTCTTC
TRBD2	TRBV6-2/TRBV6-3	few	TRBJ2-7	CASSYSSLAGTSYEQYF	TGTGCCAGCAGTTACTCGAGTCTAGCGGGTACTTCCTACGAGCAGTACTTC
.	TRBV12-3/TRBV12-4	many	TRBJ2-1	CASSPPGPKVGEQFF	TGTGCCAGCAGTCCCCCCGGACCTAAGGTGGGTGAGCAGTTCTTC
TRBD1	TRBV7-9	.	TRBJ1-1	CASSAGQGTNTEAFF	TGTGCCAGCAGCGCGGGACAGGGGACGAACACTGAAGCTTTCTTT
.	TRBV5-1	few	TRBJ2-7	CASSFSRGGYEQYF	TGCGCCAGCAGCTTTTCCAGGGGAGGCTACGAGCAGTACTTC
.	TRBV6-5	.	TRBJ2-4	CASSYSRGQGPKNIQYF	TGTGCCAGCAGTTACTCGCGGGGTCAGGGACCCAAAAACATTCAGTACTTC
.	TRBV5-8	many	TRBJ1-1	CASSRLWAENTEAFF	TGTGCCAGCAGCCGGCTTTGGGCAGAGAACACTGAAGCTTTCTTT
.	TRBV11-2	many	TRBJ2-1	CASSLVVGSKIDNEQFF	TGTGCCAGCAGCTTAGTGGTAGGCTCGAAGATCGACAATGAGCAGTTCTTC
.	TRBV10-3	few	TRBJ2-5	CAISELGMAQETQYF	TGTGCCATCAGTGAGTTGGGGATGGCTCAAGAGACCCAGTACTTC
.	TRBV29-1	many	TRBJ1-2	CSVRDRDYGYTF	TGCAGCGTGCGGGACCGGGACTATGGCTACACCTTC
.	TRBV7-2	.	TRBJ2-5	CASSEAMGGGETQYF	TGTGCCAGCAGCGAGGCCATGGGGGGTGGGGAGACCCAGTACTTC
TRBD1	TRBV28	many	TRBJ1-2	CASSTTQGAVYGYTF	TGTGCCAGCAGTACTACACAGGGGGCGGTCTATGGCTACACCTTC
.	TRBV12-3/TRBV12-4	many	TRBJ2-2	CASSLVPGELFF	TGTGCCAGCAGTTTAGTACCCGGGGAGCTGTTTTTT
.	TRBV28	many	TRBJ2-7	CASSLGANSYEQYF	TGTGCCAGCAGTTTAGGCGCAAACTCCTACGAGCAGTACTTC
.	TRBV28	many	TRBJ2-6	CASRNSGANVLTF	TGTGCCAGCAGGAACTCTGGGGCCAACGTCCTGACTTTC
TRBD1	TRBV6-5	.	TRBJ2-2	CASSYSTGLGTGDAGELFF	TGTGCCAGCAGTTACTCCACAGGTTTAGGAACAGGGGATGCCGGGGAGCTGTTTTTT
.	TRBV27	many	TRBJ2-1	CASSWGRWDEQFF	TGTGCCAGCAGTTGGGGCCGGTGGGATGAGCAGTTCTTC
TRBD2	TRBV6-1	.	TRBJ2-7	CASRTPVPGGPGSYEQYF	TGTGCCAGCAGGACACCTGTGCCGGGAGGGCCTGGCTCCTACGAGCAGTACTTC
TRBD2	TRBV7-3	.	TRBJ2-7	CASSLTSGSFNEQYF	TGTGCCAGCAGCTTAACTAGCGGGAGTTTTAACGAGCAGTACTTC
.	TRBV20-1	many	TRBJ2-1	CSARDPGGSYNEQFF	TGCAGTGCTAGAGATCCGGGCGGGTCCTACAATGAGCAGTTCTTC
TRBD2	TRBV4-1	.	TRBJ2-1	CASSQRLAATSYNEQFF	TGCGCCAGCAGCCAACGACTAGCGGCTACCTCCTACAATGAGCAGTTCTTC
.	TRBV27	.	TRBJ1-1	CANSSEGRGPNTEAFF	TGTGCCAACAGTTCGGAAGGACGGGGACCGAACACTGAAGCTTTCTTT